This is a list of T cell receptor beta chains from one sample in a study of technical replicates of blood from a few donors. TCRdb's copy holds only in-frame clones and misses some; the assay was immunoSEQ multiplex PCR. Counted here are 95,000 or so clones, roughly 95% occurring once; the ten biggest clones make up 0.34%. Sequencing was done on a sample of T cells isolated from PBMCs. The source is a human donor in good health. The CDR3 runs from the conserved cysteine through the conserved F or W. Fields, in order: D gene, V gene, clone size, J gene, CDR3 protein, CDR3 DNA. The D gene is left open where the match is weak. Clone sizes are given selectively: once, few, many, or a class where the clone is expanded.

.	TRBV2	.	TRBJ2-7	CASRNDRSYEQYF	TGTGCCAGCAGGAACGACAGAAGCTACGAGCAGTACTTC
.	TRBV12-5	.	TRBJ2-7	CASGTDSSYEQYF	TGTGCTAGTGGCACCGATAGCTCCTACGAGCAGTACTTC
.	TRBV5-1	.	TRBJ1-4	CASSFEATNEKLFF	TGCGCCAGCAGCTTCGAGGCAACTAATGAAAAACTGTTTTTT
.	TRBV2	.	TRBJ1-5	CASDRGAGNQPQHF	TGTGCCAGCGACCGGGGTGCGGGCAATCAGCCCCAGCATTTT
.	TRBV10-3	.	TRBJ1-5	CAISESSGQSNQPQHF	TGTGCCATCAGTGAGTCCAGTGGACAGAGCAATCAGCCCCAGCATTTT
TRBD1	TRBV18	.	TRBJ1-2	CASSRGQAYGYTF	TGTGCCAGCTCCCGCGGACAGGCTTATGGCTACACCTTC
TRBD2	TRBV5-6	.	TRBJ2-1	CASSFLAAGDEQFF	TGTGCCAGCAGCTTCCTAGCGGCGGGGGATGAGCAGTTCTTC
TRBD1	TRBV11-3	.	TRBJ1-1	CASSLTGGTEAFF	TGTGCCAGCAGCTTAACAGGGGGAACTGAAGCTTTCTTT
TRBD2	TRBV5-4	.	TRBJ2-4	CASSTTSDWNIQYF	TGTGCCAGCAGCACAACTAGCGATTGGAACATTCAGTACTTC
.	TRBV4-1	.	TRBJ1-1	CASSGYTEAFF	TGCGCCAGCAGCGGCTACACTGAAGCTTTCTTT
TRBD2	TRBV6-5	.	TRBJ2-7	CASSFREGRSEQYF	TGTGCCAGCAGTTTCCGGGAGGGCCGCAGCGAGCAGTACTTC
.	TRBV19	.	TRBJ1-3	CASQGNGNTIYF	TGTGCCAGCCAGGGGAACGGAAACACCATATATTTT
TRBD1	TRBV6-1	.	TRBJ2-7	CASSEPPGGQGRDEQYF	TGTGCCAGCAGTGAACCCCCCGGGGGACAGGGAAGGGACGAGCAGTACTTC
TRBD2	TRBV2	.	TRBJ2-1	CASSAASGNEQFF	TGTGCCAGCTCGGCGGCTAGCGGGAATGAGCAGTTCTTC
.	TRBV7-3	once	TRBJ1-1	CASSPHRTEDEAFF	TGTGCCAGCAGCCCCCACAGGACAGAAGATGAAGCTTTCTTT
TRBD1	TRBV6-1	.	TRBJ1-1	CASSTGGTEAFF	TGTGCCAGCAGCACAGGGGGCACTGAAGCTTTCTTT
.	TRBV5-4	.	TRBJ2-7	CASSLGGGGRIYEQYF	TGTGCCAGCAGCTTGGGGGGAGGTGGGCGGATCTACGAGCAGTACTTC
TRBD2	TRBV9	.	TRBJ2-3	CASALAGNGPDTQYF	TGTGCCAGCGCCCTAGCGGGAAATGGACCAGATACGCAGTATTTT
.	TRBV6-5	.	TRBJ1-3	CASRNGGSGNTIYF	TGTGCCAGCAGGAACGGAGGCTCTGGAAACACCATATATTTT
.	TRBV18	.	TRBJ1-4	CASSPTVATNEKLFF	TGTGCCAGCTCACCCACAGTAGCAACTAATGAAAAACTGTTTTTT
TRBD1	TRBV6-6	.	TRBJ1-5	CATCRDRGSNQPQHF	TGTGCCACCTGTAGGGACAGGGGAAGCAATCAGCCCCAGCATTTT
TRBD2	TRBV19	.	TRBJ2-2	CASRPGLAANTGELFF	TGTGCCAGTAGACCAGGACTAGCGGCGAACACCGGGGAGCTGTTTTTT
.	TRBV5-8	.	TRBJ1-1	CASSLAGGWSTEAFF	TGTGCCAGCAGCTTGGCCGGGGGATGGAGTACTGAAGCTTTCTTT
TRBD1	TRBV7-2	.	TRBJ2-7	CASSLGGTGFSYEQYF	TGTGCCAGCAGCTTGGGGGGGACAGGGTTTTCCTACGAGCAGTACTTC
.	TRBV7-2	.	TRBJ1-3	CASSSQVSGNTIYF	TGTGCCAGCAGCTCCCAGGTCTCTGGAAACACCATATATTTT
TRBD1	TRBV9	.	TRBJ2-7	CASSSRDRGYEQYF	TGTGCCAGCAGCAGCCGGGACAGGGGTTACGAGCAGTACTTC
.	TRBV6-1	.	TRBJ1-1	CASSVEELNTEAFF	TGTGCCAGCAGTGTAGAGGAACTGAACACTGAAGCTTTCTTT
.	TRBV6-6	once	TRBJ1-1	CASSYSGGLGTEAFF	TGTGCCAGCAGTTACTCGGGGGGGCTGGGCACTGAAGCTTTCTTT
TRBD2	TRBV7-8	.	TRBJ2-1	CASSFGTSGSRNEQFF	TGTGCCAGCAGCTTCGGGACTAGCGGGAGTAGGAATGAGCAGTTCTTC
TRBD1	TRBV4-1	.	TRBJ1-1	CASSRAPGGTEAFF	TGCGCCAGCAGCCGTGCACCAGGGGGGACTGAAGCTTTCTTT
TRBD1	TRBV27	.	TRBJ1-1	CASMAGGDTEAFF	TGTGCCAGCATGGCAGGGGGAGACACTGAAGCTTTCTTT
.	TRBV13	.	TRBJ2-1	CASSLREQFF	TGTGCCAGCAGCTTACGGGAGCAGTTCTTC
TRBD2	TRBV29-1	.	TRBJ2-7	CSVLAGGPYEQYF	TGCAGCGTCCTAGCGGGAGGGCCTTACGAGCAGTACTTC
.	TRBV4-3	.	TRBJ2-3	CASSQVLVGRTKDTQYF	TGCGCCAGCAGCCAGGTTTTAGTGGGGCGAACTAAGGATACGCAGTATTTT
TRBD1	TRBV5-4	.	TRBJ2-1	CASTSGTGGYNEQFF	TGTGCCAGCACATCCGGGACAGGGGGTTACAATGAGCAGTTCTTC
.	TRBV5-1	.	TRBJ1-2	CASSPGLNGYTF	TGCGCCAGCAGCCCGGGACTTAATGGCTACACCTTC
.	TRBV11-2	once	TRBJ1-3	CASSLTADTIYF	TGTGCCAGCAGCTTAACTGCGGACACCATATATTTT
.	TRBV28	.	TRBJ1-2	CASSLEIYGYTF	TGTGCCAGCAGTCTCGAGATCTATGGCTACACCTTC
.	TRBV5-1	.	TRBJ2-7	CASSPGLSSSNEQYF	TGCGCCAGCAGCCCGGGTCTGAGCAGCAGCAACGAGCAGTACTTC
TRBD1	TRBV9	.	TRBJ2-7	CASSGGQGDEQYF	TGTGCCAGCAGCGGGGGACAGGGGGACGAGCAGTACTTC
.	TRBV4-3	.	TRBJ1-1	CASSQTLIRQRWTEAFF	TGCGCCAGCAGCCAAACTCTAATCCGACAGAGGTGGACTGAAGCTTTCTTT
.	TRBV11-2	.	TRBJ2-1	CASRPELDNEQFF	TGTGCCAGCAGACCTGAACTAGACAATGAGCAGTTCTTC
TRBD1	TRBV7-2	.	TRBJ1-2	CASSEDRVGDGYTF	TGTGCCAGCAGCGAAGACAGGGTGGGAGATGGCTACACCTTC
.	TRBV7-7	.	TRBJ2-2	CASSLGQGPGGELFF	TGTGCCAGCAGCTTAGGGCAGGGGCCTGGCGGGGAGCTGTTTTTT
TRBD2	TRBV11-3	once	TRBJ2-3	CASSRTSGGGTQYF	TGTGCCAGCAGCCGGACTAGCGGGGGGGGTACGCAGTATTTT
.	TRBV28	once	TRBJ2-7	CASSSPLSAGRRYEQYF	TGTGCCAGCAGTTCCCCCCTCTCGGCGGGACGTAGGTACGAGCAGTACTTC
.	TRBV19	.	TRBJ2-2	CASSIGGELFF	TGTGCCAGTAGTATCGGCGGGGAGCTGTTTTTT
.	TRBV7-6	.	TRBJ1-1	CASSVFSGNTEAFF	TGTGCCAGCAGCGTCTTTTCCGGGAACACTGAAGCTTTCTTT
.	TRBV7-3	few	TRBJ2-3	CASSPGTDTQYF	TGTGCCAGCAGCCCAGGCACAGATACGCAGTATTTT
.	TRBV25-1	.	TRBJ2-1	CASSGETGLSYNEQFF	TGTGCCAGCAGTGGAGAAACAGGCTTATCCTACAATGAGCAGTTCTTC
TRBD1	TRBV6-5	.	TRBJ1-5	CASSYGQGWQPQHF	TGTGCCAGCAGTTACGGACAGGGGTGGCAGCCCCAGCATTTT
TRBD1	TRBV18	.	TRBJ1-4	CASSPPREQGNEKLFF	TGTGCCAGCTCACCACCTCGGGAACAGGGGAACGAAAAACTGTTTTTT
.	TRBV4-1	.	TRBJ2-7	CASSPRGSYEQYF	TGCGCCAGCAGCCCCCGGGGATCCTACGAGCAGTACTTC
TRBD1	TRBV12-5	.	TRBJ2-7	CASGFTSGTGGFVIISEQYF	TGTGCTAGTGGTTTCACCTCCGGGACAGGGGGTTTTGTTATAATAAGCGAGCAGTACTTC
TRBD1	TRBV10-3	.	TRBJ2-5	CAISESGGQVGQETQYF	TGTGCCATCAGTGAGTCGGGGGGACAGGTCGGTCAAGAGACCCAGTACTTC
.	TRBV7-7	.	TRBJ2-7	CASSQRDILYEQYF	TGTGCCAGCAGCCAAAGGGACATTCTCTACGAGCAGTACTTC
.	TRBV5-4	.	TRBJ1-3	CASSLDRAGNTIYF	TGTGCCAGCAGCTTGGACAGGGCTGGAAACACCATATATTTT